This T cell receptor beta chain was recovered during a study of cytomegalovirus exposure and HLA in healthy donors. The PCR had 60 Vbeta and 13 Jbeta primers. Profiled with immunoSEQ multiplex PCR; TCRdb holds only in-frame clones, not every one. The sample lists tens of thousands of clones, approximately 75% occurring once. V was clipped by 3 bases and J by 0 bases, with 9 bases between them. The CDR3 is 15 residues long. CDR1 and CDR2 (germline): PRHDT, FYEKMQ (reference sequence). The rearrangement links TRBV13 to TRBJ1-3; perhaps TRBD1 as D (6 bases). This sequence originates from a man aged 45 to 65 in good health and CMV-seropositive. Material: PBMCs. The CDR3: CASSFGDNSGNTIYF. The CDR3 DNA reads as TGTGCCAGCAGCTTTGGGGACAACTCTGGAAACACCATATATTTT.